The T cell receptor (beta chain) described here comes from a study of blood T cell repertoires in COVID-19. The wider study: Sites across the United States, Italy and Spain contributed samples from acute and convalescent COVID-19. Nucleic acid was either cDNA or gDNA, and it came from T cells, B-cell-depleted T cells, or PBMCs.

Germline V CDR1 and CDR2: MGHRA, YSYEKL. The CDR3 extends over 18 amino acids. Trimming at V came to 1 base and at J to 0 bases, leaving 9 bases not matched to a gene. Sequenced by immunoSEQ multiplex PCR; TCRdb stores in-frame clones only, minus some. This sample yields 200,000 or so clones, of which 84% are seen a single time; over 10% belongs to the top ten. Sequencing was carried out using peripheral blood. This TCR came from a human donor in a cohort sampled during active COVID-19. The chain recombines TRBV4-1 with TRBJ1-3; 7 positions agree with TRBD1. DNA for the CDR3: TGCGCCAGCAGCCAAGTAGGGGGCAGGGGATACTCTGGAAACACCATATATTTT. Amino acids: CASSQVGGRGYSGNTIYF.